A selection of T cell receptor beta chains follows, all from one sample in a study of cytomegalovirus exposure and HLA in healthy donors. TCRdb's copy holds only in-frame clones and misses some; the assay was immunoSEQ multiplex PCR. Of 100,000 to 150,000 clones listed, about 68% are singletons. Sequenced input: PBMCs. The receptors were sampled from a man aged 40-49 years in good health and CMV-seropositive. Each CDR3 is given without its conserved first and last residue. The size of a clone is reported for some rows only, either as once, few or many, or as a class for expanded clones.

cdr3_aa: ASSQDSGSSAKNIQY
clone_size: -
j_call: TRBJ2-4
v_call: TRBV4-2

cdr3_aa: ASSSPGLSPDTQY
clone_size: -
j_call: TRBJ2-3
v_call: TRBV6-5

cdr3_aa: ASRDRSSYNEQF
clone_size: -
j_call: TRBJ2-1
v_call: TRBV21-1

cdr3_aa: ASRQEIVYEQY
clone_size: -
j_call: TRBJ2-7
v_call: TRBV6-1

cdr3_aa: ASSLALLSDEQF
clone_size: once
j_call: TRBJ2-1
v_call: TRBV5-1

cdr3_aa: AWSSSGTSY
clone_size: -
j_call: TRBJ2-5
v_call: TRBV30

cdr3_aa: ASSLDRGYNEQF
clone_size: -
j_call: TRBJ2-1
v_call: TRBV5-1

cdr3_aa: ASSRSRTDRVSETQY
clone_size: once
j_call: TRBJ2-5
v_call: TRBV5-1

cdr3_aa: ASRASAVYNEQF
clone_size: -
j_call: TRBJ2-1
v_call: TRBV6-5

cdr3_aa: ASRPGGANTEAF
clone_size: -
j_call: TRBJ1-1
v_call: TRBV10-1

cdr3_aa: ASSLGQTEKLF
clone_size: few
j_call: TRBJ1-4
v_call: TRBV6-1

cdr3_aa: ASSVARAYEQY
clone_size: -
j_call: TRBJ2-7
v_call: TRBV5-1

cdr3_aa: AFLRVRGGEQY
clone_size: -
j_call: TRBJ2-7
v_call: TRBV7-2

cdr3_aa: ASSLGSTGTQETQY
clone_size: -
j_call: TRBJ2-5
v_call: TRBV11-3

cdr3_aa: ASSLDGSSYNSPLH
clone_size: -
j_call: TRBJ1-6
v_call: TRBV5-6

cdr3_aa: ASSSEGLSTDTQY
clone_size: -
j_call: TRBJ2-3
v_call: TRBV6-6

cdr3_aa: ASSTRGGDTGELF
clone_size: -
j_call: TRBJ2-2
v_call: TRBV5-1

cdr3_aa: ASTFEGQGLTDTQY
clone_size: few
j_call: TRBJ2-3
v_call: TRBV2

cdr3_aa: ASSVEQGNNEQF
clone_size: -
j_call: TRBJ2-1
v_call: TRBV9

cdr3_aa: ASSPTQANTEAF
clone_size: -
j_call: TRBJ1-1
v_call: TRBV7-3

cdr3_aa: ASSRYRDSGNGYT
clone_size: -
j_call: TRBJ1-2
v_call: TRBV6-5

cdr3_aa: ASSEREGSYEQY
clone_size: -
j_call: TRBJ2-7
v_call: TRBV18

cdr3_aa: ASSPARGAGTDTQY
clone_size: few
j_call: TRBJ2-3
v_call: TRBV18

cdr3_aa: ASSRQGGGGGETQY
clone_size: -
j_call: TRBJ2-5
v_call: TRBV11-1

cdr3_aa: ASSRSGYVEIKAF
clone_size: once
j_call: TRBJ1-1
v_call: TRBV27

cdr3_aa: ASSHTGNYEQY
clone_size: few
j_call: TRBJ2-7
v_call: TRBV19

cdr3_aa: ASSFIPRNTEAF
clone_size: -
j_call: TRBJ1-1
v_call: TRBV27

cdr3_aa: SASGVYEQY
clone_size: -
j_call: TRBJ2-7
v_call: TRBV20-1

cdr3_aa: ASSPGLAGGRTDTQY
clone_size: -
j_call: TRBJ2-3
v_call: TRBV11-3